The present T cell receptor (beta chain) was sequenced within a study of graft-versus-host responses after intestinal transplantation. Study conclusions and caveats: HvG clone declines early post-transplant were associated with peak circulating GvH levels. Allograft graft-versus-host to host-versus-graft clonal ratios ran high in patients with graft-donor T cell macrochimerism. Detected in recipient marrow were GvH clones, some of which were first observed in ileum or blood.

This clone came up a few times. Proliferating CFSE-low CD3+CD4+ and CD3+CD8+ responders were sorted post-reaction. The CDR3 runs 15 residues. V lost 7 bases to trimming and J lost 5 bases; unmatched junction nucleotides: 14. Germline V CDR1 and CDR2: SGHRS, YFSETQ. TCRdb keeps only in-frame clones here, not all; method: immunoSEQ multiplex PCR. The table shows roughly 20,000 clones, with approximately 46% occurring only once. The source was alloreactive CD4+ T cells from a mixed lymphocyte reaction culture, collected before intestinal transplant. Subset in this sample: CFSE-low proliferating T cells sorted from roughly 6-day pre-transplant mixed lymphocyte reaction (GvH or HvG direction). V gene TRBV5-1 combines with J gene TRBJ2-5; TRBD1 matches 7 bases. The receptor was derived from a human patient who received an intestinal transplant. The CDR3 nucleotides read TGCGCCAGCGGGGCTCAGCAAGGGGGCCGCGAGACCCAGTACTTC. This codes for CASGAQQGGRETQYF.